The sample holds many counts of the clone carrying this T cell receptor beta chain. The antigen is not known. Disease duration under 2 months; hyperthyroidism patients were aged 18 to 65. This record comes from a study of T cells in Graves' hyperthyroidism and ophthalmopathy. Study-level results: Blood also held most thyroid clonotypes expanded beyond 0.001.

V dropped 4 bases and J dropped 5 bases, with 11 bases sitting between them. Germline V gives CDR1 MNHEY, CDR2 SMNVEV (reference sequence). The CDR3 spans 13 residues. TCR beta CDR3 region amplification was performed from RNA transcripts. Carried out on the TCR CDR3, a first-round RT-PCR used the HTBI primer set. TCRdb passed the multiplex PCR reads through MiXCR, listing each CDR3 protein once. This table holds roughly 150,000 distinct CDR3 sequences, over 8% found once. The sequencing sample was made of blood. The chain combines TRBV27 with TRBJ1-2; the D gene is possibly TRBD1 (5 bases). This TCR derives from a woman aged 18-35 years with Graves' hyperthyroidism that later progressed to Graves' ophthalmopathy. CDR3 coding DNA: TGTGCCAGCAGTTCCACCTCAGGGTATGGCTACACCTTC. Its translation: CASSSTSGYGYTF.